A selection of T cell receptor beta chains follows, all from one sample in a study of T cell responses to AZD1222 COVID-19 vaccine. Generated by immunoSEQ multiplex PCR, the TCRdb table keeps only in-frame clones and is missing some. The repertoire holds about 110,000 clones, approximately 86% seen once, with approximately 4.7% in the top ten. The source was peripheral blood, collected on day 0 of AZD1222 vaccination. Source of these receptors: an adult in good health. CDR3s include the opening cysteine and the closing phenylalanine or tryptophan. The D gene is left open where the match is weak. Some rows have no size entry. The others give once, few or many, or a class for an expanded clone.

>TRBD2|TRBV6-6|TRBJ2-1|NA
CASRLADSYNEQFF
TGTGCCAGCCGACTAGCGGACTCCTACAATGAGCAGTTCTTC
>NA|TRBV5-4|TRBJ2-6|NA
CASTSGAPSGANVLTF
TGTGCCAGCACCTCTGGGGCACCCTCTGGGGCCAACGTCCTGACTTTC
>NA|TRBV7-2|TRBJ1-6|NA
CASSLRQGIGYNSPLHF
TGTGCCAGCAGCTTACGGCAAGGGATAGGGTATAATTCACCCCTCCACTTT
>NA|TRBV21-1|TRBJ1-1|NA
CASSKGGMNTEAFF
TGTGCCAGCAGCAAAGGTGGCATGAACACTGAAGCTTTCTTT
>NA|TRBV3-1/TRBV3-2|TRBJ1-4|once
CASSQERGEKLFF
TGTGCCAGCAGCCAAGAACGAGGGGAAAAACTGTTTTTT
>TRBD1|TRBV5-6|TRBJ2-7|NA
CASSLAGTGSTYEQYF
TGTGCCAGCAGCTTGGCCGGGACAGGGTCCACCTACGAGCAGTACTTC
>TRBD2|TRBV27|TRBJ2-2|NA
CASSLLAGGVPGELFF
TGTGCCAGCAGTTTACTAGCGGGAGGAGTCCCCGGGGAGCTGTTTTTT
>TRBD1|TRBV28|TRBJ1-5|NA
CASSLSPGQGFYSNQPQHF
TGTGCCAGCAGTTTATCCCCGGGACAGGGGTTTTATAGCAATCAGCCCCAGCATTTT
>NA|TRBV6-2/TRBV6-3|TRBJ2-1|NA
CASSTHSYNEQFF
TGTGCCAGCAGTACCCACTCCTACAATGAGCAGTTCTTC
>TRBD1|TRBV25-1|TRBJ2-7|NA
CASSETGGSYEQYF
TGTGCCAGCAGTGAGACAGGGGGATCCTACGAGCAGTACTTC
>NA|TRBV10-3|TRBJ1-6|NA
CAISTGLGYNSPLHF
TGTGCCATCAGTACGGGATTAGGCTATAATTCACCCCTCCACTTT
>NA|TRBV29-1|TRBJ1-1|NA
CSAQSGGGTEAFF
TGCAGCGCTCAGTCCGGGGGGGGGACTGAAGCTTTCTTT
>TRBD1|TRBV4-3|TRBJ2-7|NA
CASSTRQGAYEQYF
TGCGCCAGCAGCACTCGACAGGGGGCCTACGAGCAGTACTTC
>NA|TRBV2|TRBJ1-6|NA
CASSELGSGRRSPLHF
TGTGCCAGCAGTGAATTGGGTTCAGGCCGGAGGTCACCCCTCCACTTT
>NA|TRBV10-2|TRBJ1-2|few
CASSNDRSSYGYTF
TGCGCCAGCAGTAACGACAGGTCCTCCTATGGCTACACCTTC
>NA|TRBV14|TRBJ1-2|NA
CASSRGEGYTF
TGTGCCAGCAGCCGGGGAGAGGGCTACACCTTC
>NA|TRBV28|TRBJ1-5|few
CASRGNQPQHF
TGTGCCAGCAGGGGCAATCAGCCCCAGCATTTT
>TRBD1|TRBV7-8|TRBJ2-7|NA
CASSRDRTYEQYF
TGTGCCAGCAGCCGGGACAGGACCTACGAGCAGTACTTC
>NA|TRBV9|TRBJ2-3|NA
CASTVGGGPTDTQYF
TGTGCCAGCACCGTTGGGGGCGGGCCCACAGATACGCAGTATTTT
>TRBD1|TRBV3-1/TRBV3-2|TRBJ1-2|NA
CASSQVPGQDNNGYTF
TGTGCCAGCAGCCAAGTCCCGGGACAGGACAATAATGGCTACACCTTC
>NA|TRBV28|TRBJ1-2|few
CASRYRANYGYTF
TGTGCCAGCAGGTACAGGGCTAACTATGGCTACACCTTC
>NA|TRBV7-9|TRBJ2-1|few
CASSPRVGGYNEQFF
TGTGCCAGCAGCCCACGGGTCGGGGGCTACAATGAGCAGTTCTTC
>NA|TRBV6-5|TRBJ2-5|NA
CASSPRADGPETQYF
TGTGCCAGCAGTCCAAGGGCCGATGGGCCAGAGACCCAGTACTTC